The clone carrying this T cell receptor beta chain was observed a handful of times. This sample is part of a study of blood T cell repertoires in COVID-19. Study-wide background: From the United States, Italy and Spain came samples of acute and convalescent COVID-19. Nucleic acid was either cDNA or gDNA, and it came from T cells, B-cell-depleted T cells, or PBMCs.

In the source study's methods: Scientists estimated how many nucleated cells there were by amplifying reference gene primers. Only in-frame clones appear in the TCRdb table, and some are missing; sequencing was by immunoSEQ multiplex PCR. V, J and clone size are those of that table, while D and trimming were read from the DNA. This table holds some 29,000 clones, roughly 84% found once. The CDR3 is 13 residues long. Germline values: CDR1 LNHDA, CDR2 SQIVND (reference sequence). Trimming shortened V by 4 bases and J by 3 bases, and 7 bases separated the two germline ends. The sequencing sample was made of peripheral blood. The chain has TRBV19 and TRBJ1-3; D unclear. This TCR was sampled from a man older than 75 with active COVID-19. The CDR3 nucleotides read TGTGCCAGTAGTAACAACCTTGGAAACACCATATATTTT. This sequence encodes CASSNNLGNTIYF.